The 7 T cell receptor beta chains below come from one sample, sequenced in a study of blood T cell repertoires in COVID-19. The protocol was immunoSEQ multiplex PCR, while the TCRdb copy is restricted to in-frame clones and leaves out a portion. Seen here are roughly 500,000 clones, approximately 90% observed once, and the top ten hold about 1.7%. The specimen sequenced was PBMCs or T cells enriched from blood (not recorded which). The source of these receptors is a woman between 40 and 55 years old who had recovered from COVID-19.

This chain's CDR3 is CASSRPGTSYYGYTF. The CDR3 DNA is TGTGCCAGCAGTCGTCCCGGGACAAGCTACTATGGCTACACCTTC. The chain carries TRBV27 and TRBJ1-2; a weak D match, TRBD1 (6 bases). Germline CDR1 reads MNHEY; CDR2 reads SMNVEV (reference sequence). V lost 5 bases to trimming and J lost 3 bases, with 16 bases between them. CDR3 length: 15 amino acids.

The genes are TRBV5-6 and TRBJ2-2, with a tentative D call TRBD1 (5 bases). CDR3 length: 16 amino acids. Germline CDR1 and CDR2: SGHDT and YYEEEE. V was clipped by 4 bases and J by 2 bases, with 15 bases between them. Written as DNA, the CDR3 is TGTGCCAGCAGCCAGATCACGACAGCTAACACCGGGGAGCTGTTTTTT. Protein: CASSQITTANTGELFF.

This chain joins TRBV7-2 and TRBJ2-7, with 10 positions matching TRBD2. This CDR3 has 16 amino acids. Unmatched junction bases numbered 8, after V lost 0 bases and J lost 6 bases. The germline V gene has CDR1 SGHTA and CDR2 FQGNSA. The CDR3 sequence is CASSLALLAGDGEQYF. The CDR3 bases are TGTGCCAGCAGCTTAGCGCTCCTAGCGGGAGATGGCGAGCAGTACTTC.

V is TRBV15 and J is TRBJ2-5, with no clear D. This CDR3 has 12 amino acids. Germline CDR1 is LNHNV and CDR2 is YYDKDF (reference sequence). Trimming took off 4 bases at V and 5 bases at J, with 8 bases between the two ends. The CDR3 bases are TGTGCCACCAGCATGCAGGCGGAGACCCAGTACTTC. Amino acid sequence: CATSMQAETQYF.

The chain couples TRBV5-8 to TRBJ1-3; D is undetermined. The CDR3 consists of 16 residues. Trimming removed 0 bases from V and 0 bases from J, with 10 bases in between. Looked up from germline, CDR1 is SGHTS and CDR2 is YDEGEE. The CDR3 nucleotides are TGTGCCAGCAGCTTGGGAACAGCTCACTCTGGAAACACCATATATTTT. Residues: CASSLGTAHSGNTIYF.

The chain carries TRBV18 and TRBJ2-3; D not certain. The CDR3 extends over 11 amino acids. V was cut by 1 base and J by 13 bases, with 9 bases left in between. From germline, CDR1 is KGHSH and CDR2 LQKENI. The DNA for the CDR3 is TGTGCCAGCTCACCACGGCGGAGTGAGTATTTT. This sequence encodes CASSPRRSEYF.

This clone was picked up one time. The chain recombines TRBV28 with TRBJ2-7; TRBD2 is a possible D gene (5 bases). Between the trimmed V and J ends, which lost 5 bases and 5 bases, there was a span of 19 bases. The CDR3 totals 15 residues. The germline CDR1 and CDR2 sequences are MDHEN and SYDVKM. The CDR3 here is CASSPPERGFDEQYF. CDR3 sequence (DNA): TGTGCCAGCAGTCCGCCTGAAAGAGGGTTCGACGAGCAGTACTTC. Supplemented by reference TRBV28 and TRBJ2-7, the full variable domain reads DVKVTQSSRYLVKRTGEKVFLECVQDMDHENMFWYRQDPGLGLRLIYFSYDVKMKEKGDIPEGYSVSREKKERFSLILESASTNQTSMYLCASSPPERGFDEQYFGPGTRLTVT.